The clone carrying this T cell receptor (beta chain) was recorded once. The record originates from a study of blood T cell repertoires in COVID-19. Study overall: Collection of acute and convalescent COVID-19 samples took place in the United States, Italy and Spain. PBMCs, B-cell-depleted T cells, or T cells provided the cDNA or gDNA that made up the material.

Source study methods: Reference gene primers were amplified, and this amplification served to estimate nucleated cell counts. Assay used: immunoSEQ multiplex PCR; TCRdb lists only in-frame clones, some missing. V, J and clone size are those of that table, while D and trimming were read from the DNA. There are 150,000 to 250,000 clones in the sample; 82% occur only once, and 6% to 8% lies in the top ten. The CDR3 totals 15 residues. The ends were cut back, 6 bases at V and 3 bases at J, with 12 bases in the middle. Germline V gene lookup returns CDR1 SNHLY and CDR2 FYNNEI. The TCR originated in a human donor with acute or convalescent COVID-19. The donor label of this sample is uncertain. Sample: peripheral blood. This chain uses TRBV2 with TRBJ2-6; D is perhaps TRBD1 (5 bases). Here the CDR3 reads CASSLRGGGANVLTF. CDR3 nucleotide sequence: TGTGCCAGCAGCCTAAGGGGTGGTGGGGCCAACGTCCTGACTTTC. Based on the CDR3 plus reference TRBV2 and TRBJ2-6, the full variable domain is EPEVTQTPSHQVTQMGQEVILRCVPISNHLYFYWYRQILGQKVEFLVSFYNNEISEKSEIFDDQFSVERPDGSNFTLKIRSTKLEDSAMYFCASSLRGGGANVLTFGAGSRLTVL.